The rows below give T cell receptor beta chains drawn from one sample of a study of vaccination and CD4 T cells after COVID-19. Antigens for these TCRs are unknown. TCRdb redid the calling of the PCR reads with MiXCR, one entry per CDR3 protein. This sample has about 14,000 distinct CDR3 sequences, with roughly half found just once. Sequencing was carried out using CD4+ T cells from blood, cultured in vitro. The receptors come from a human donor who had recovered from COVID-19. The CDR3 runs from the conserved cysteine through the conserved F or W. Fields, in order: clone size, D gene, J gene, V gene, CDR3 length, CDR3 protein, CDR3 DNA. D genes are given only for firm matches. Clone size is shown for a subset of rows, as once, few, many or a class of expanded clone.

clone size: NA
D gene: NA
J gene: TRBJ2-7
V gene: TRBV20-1
CDR3 length: 15
CDR3 protein: CSASGAGGQRIEQYF
CDR3 DNA: TGCAGTGCTAGCGGGGCTGGGGGCCAGCGCATCGAGCAGTACTTC

clone size: NA
D gene: TRBD2
J gene: TRBJ2-1
V gene: TRBV24-1
CDR3 length: 15
CDR3 protein: CATSDFVTSDNEQFF
CDR3 DNA: TGTGCCACCAGTGATTTCGTGACTAGCGACAATGAGCAGTTCTTC

clone size: NA
D gene: NA
J gene: TRBJ2-7
V gene: TRBV20-1
CDR3 length: 16
CDR3 protein: CSARTPKTGTTPGQYF
CDR3 DNA: TGCAGTGCTAGAACCCCAAAGACGGGAACGACCCCAGGGCAGTACTTC

clone size: NA
D gene: NA
J gene: TRBJ2-2
V gene: TRBV20-1
CDR3 length: 15
CDR3 protein: CSATPWDANTGELFF
CDR3 DNA: TGCAGTGCGACCCCCTGGGACGCGAACACCGGGGAGCTGTTTTTT

clone size: NA
D gene: NA
J gene: TRBJ2-5
V gene: TRBV5-5
CDR3 length: 14
CDR3 protein: CASARIGNQETQYF
CDR3 DNA: TGTGCCAGCGCCAGGATAGGTAACCAAGAGACCCAGTACTTC

clone size: NA
D gene: NA
J gene: TRBJ1-5
V gene: TRBV28
CDR3 length: 14
CDR3 protein: CASSFGGLNQPQHF
CDR3 DNA: TGTGCCAGCAGTTTTGGTGGGCTCAATCAGCCCCAGCATTTT

clone size: NA
D gene: TRBD1
J gene: TRBJ2-2
V gene: TRBV11-2
CDR3 length: 16
CDR3 protein: CASSFHWTGGTGELFF
CDR3 DNA: TGTGCCAGCAGCTTCCACTGGACAGGGGGTACCGGGGAGCTGTTTTTT

clone size: NA
D gene: NA
J gene: TRBJ1-5
V gene: TRBV6-1
CDR3 length: 13
CDR3 protein: CASSMRGGQPQHF
CDR3 DNA: TGTGCCAGCAGTATGAGGGGAGGCCAGCCCCAGCATTTT

clone size: few
D gene: NA
J gene: TRBJ1-3
V gene: TRBV7-9
CDR3 length: 15
CDR3 protein: CASSLASGVGNTIYF
CDR3 DNA: TGTGCCAGCAGCTTAGCGTCGGGGGTTGGAAACACCATATATTTT

clone size: NA
D gene: TRBD1
J gene: TRBJ1-5
V gene: TRBV20-1
CDR3 length: 15
CDR3 protein: CSARPGTGPNQPQHF
CDR3 DNA: TGCAGTGCTCGTCCCGGGACAGGGCCCAATCAGCCCCAGCATTTT

clone size: NA
D gene: NA
J gene: TRBJ2-1
V gene: TRBV2
CDR3 length: 13
CDR3 protein: CASSGTPYNEQFF
CDR3 DNA: TGTGCCAGCAGTGGGACTCCTTACAATGAGCAGTTCTTC

clone size: NA
D gene: NA
J gene: TRBJ1-5
V gene: TRBV2
CDR3 length: 14
CDR3 protein: CASSESRGWRPQHF
CDR3 DNA: TGTGCCAGCAGTGAAAGTAGGGGTTGGCGGCCCCAGCATTTT

clone size: NA
D gene: NA
J gene: TRBJ2-6
V gene: TRBV6-1
CDR3 length: 15
CDR3 protein: CARLRDSSGANVLTF
CDR3 DNA: TGTGCCAGACTCCGAGACAGCTCTGGGGCCAACGTCCTGACTTTC

clone size: NA
D gene: NA
J gene: TRBJ2-7
V gene: TRBV2
CDR3 length: 12
CDR3 protein: CASRGTAREQYF
CDR3 DNA: TGTGCCAGCAGGGGGACTGCTCGCGAGCAGTACTTC

clone size: NA
D gene: NA
J gene: TRBJ2-7
V gene: TRBV12-3/TRBV12-4
CDR3 length: 14
CDR3 protein: CASSLRTDSYEQYF
CDR3 DNA: TGTGCCAGCAGTTTAAGGACAGACTCCTACGAGCAGTACTTC

clone size: few
D gene: TRBD2
J gene: TRBJ2-2
V gene: TRBV2
CDR3 length: 17
CDR3 protein: CASSKERAGVGAGELFF
CDR3 DNA: TGTGCCAGCAGTAAAGAGCGAGCGGGAGTTGGCGCCGGGGAGCTGTTTTTT

clone size: NA
D gene: NA
J gene: TRBJ1-4
V gene: TRBV27
CDR3 length: 17
CDR3 protein: CASSVKYPFSHNEKLFF
CDR3 DNA: TGTGCCAGCAGTGTCAAGTACCCATTCTCTCATAATGAAAAACTGTTTTTT

clone size: NA
D gene: NA
J gene: TRBJ1-2
V gene: TRBV21-1
CDR3 length: 17
CDR3 protein: CASSKRVPTAANYGYTF
CDR3 DNA: TGTGCCAGCAGCAAACGGGTACCGACGGCCGCTAACTATGGCTACACCTTC

clone size: NA
D gene: TRBD2
J gene: TRBJ2-7
V gene: TRBV11-2
CDR3 length: 16
CDR3 protein: CASSFGRGGSSYEQYF
CDR3 DNA: TGTGCCAGCAGCTTCGGGAGGGGCGGTAGCTCCTACGAGCAGTACTTC

clone size: NA
D gene: TRBD2
J gene: TRBJ2-3
V gene: TRBV6-5
CDR3 length: 18
CDR3 protein: CASSYSGTSGKVSDTQYF
CDR3 DNA: TGTGCCAGCAGTTACTCCGGGACTAGCGGGAAGGTCTCAGATACGCAGTATTTT

clone size: few
D gene: NA
J gene: TRBJ2-5
V gene: TRBV6-1
CDR3 length: 15
CDR3 protein: CASSRATWGEETQYF
CDR3 DNA: TGTGCCAGCAGTAGGGCGACGTGGGGCGAAGAGACCCAGTACTTC

clone size: NA
D gene: NA
J gene: TRBJ2-1
V gene: TRBV28
CDR3 length: 16
CDR3 protein: CASSTRVARDYNEQFF
CDR3 DNA: TGTGCCAGCAGTACCAGAGTAGCGCGAGACTACAATGAGCAGTTCTTC

clone size: NA
D gene: NA
J gene: TRBJ2-7
V gene: TRBV11-3
CDR3 length: 14
CDR3 protein: CASSLAGSSYEQYF
CDR3 DNA: TGTGCCAGCAGCTTAGCGGGGAGCTCCTACGAGCAGTACTTC

clone size: NA
D gene: NA
J gene: TRBJ2-5
V gene: TRBV18
CDR3 length: 13
CDR3 protein: CASSAGSGETQYF
CDR3 DNA: TGTGCCAGCTCGGCCGGGTCCGGGGAGACCCAGTACTTC

clone size: few
D gene: TRBD1
J gene: TRBJ1-2
V gene: TRBV20-1
CDR3 length: 13
CDR3 protein: CSAKGQGGYGYTF
CDR3 DNA: TGCAGTGCTAAGGGCCAGGGGGGCTATGGCTACACCTTC

clone size: NA
D gene: TRBD2
J gene: TRBJ2-3
V gene: TRBV7-8
CDR3 length: 16
CDR3 protein: CASSSWGSGRADTQYF
CDR3 DNA: TGTGCCAGCAGCAGCTGGGGTAGCGGGAGGGCAGATACGCAGTATTTT

clone size: NA
D gene: NA
J gene: TRBJ1-2
V gene: TRBV7-9
CDR3 length: 15
CDR3 protein: CASSSNFDSLYGYTF
CDR3 DNA: TGTGCCAGCAGCTCAAACTTCGACAGTCTCTATGGCTACACCTTC

clone size: NA
D gene: NA
J gene: TRBJ1-2
V gene: TRBV5-1
CDR3 length: 13
CDR3 protein: CASSLEGSLLYTF
CDR3 DNA: TGCGCCAGCAGCTTGGAAGGAAGCCTCCTCTACACCTTC

clone size: NA
D gene: NA
J gene: TRBJ1-1
V gene: TRBV5-1
CDR3 length: 14
CDR3 protein: CASSLQGDNTEAFF
CDR3 DNA: TGCGCCAGCAGCTTGCAGGGCGACAACACTGAAGCTTTCTTT

clone size: few
D gene: TRBD1
J gene: TRBJ1-1
V gene: TRBV19
CDR3 length: 13
CDR3 protein: CAVRDREGTEAFF
CDR3 DNA: TGTGCCGTTCGGGACAGGGAGGGGACTGAAGCTTTCTTT

clone size: NA
D gene: NA
J gene: TRBJ2-3
V gene: TRBV11-3
CDR3 length: 13
CDR3 protein: CASSLSEPDTQYF
CDR3 DNA: TGTGCCAGCAGCTTAAGTGAACCAGATACGCAGTATTTT

clone size: NA
D gene: TRBD1
J gene: TRBJ2-7
V gene: TRBV28
CDR3 length: 13
CDR3 protein: CASRGTGAYEQYF
CDR3 DNA: TGTGCCAGCAGAGGGACAGGTGCCTACGAGCAGTACTTC

clone size: NA
D gene: NA
J gene: TRBJ2-3
V gene: TRBV7-2
CDR3 length: 13
CDR3 protein: CASSLAPMDTQYF
CDR3 DNA: TGTGCCAGCAGCTTAGCCCCTATGGATACGCAGTATTTT

clone size: NA
D gene: NA
J gene: TRBJ2-5
V gene: TRBV23-1
CDR3 length: 13
CDR3 protein: CARVTGPQETQYF
CDR3 DNA: TGCGCCAGGGTGACGGGTCCCCAAGAGACCCAGTACTTC

clone size: NA
D gene: NA
J gene: TRBJ2-1
V gene: TRBV7-9
CDR3 length: 16
CDR3 protein: CASSLTGGSRYNEQFF
CDR3 DNA: TGTGCCAGCAGCTTAACCGGGGGTAGCCGATACAATGAGCAGTTCTTC

clone size: NA
D gene: NA
J gene: TRBJ2-2
V gene: TRBV7-2
CDR3 length: 14
CDR3 protein: CASRPLGAAGELFF
CDR3 DNA: TGTGCCAGCAGACCCCTTGGAGCGGCCGGGGAGCTGTTTTTT

clone size: few
D gene: NA
J gene: TRBJ1-1
V gene: TRBV28
CDR3 length: 15
CDR3 protein: CASSLGGGGSTEAFF
CDR3 DNA: TGTGCCAGCAGTTTAGGGGGGGGCGGTAGCACTGAAGCTTTCTTT

clone size: NA
D gene: NA
J gene: TRBJ2-7
V gene: TRBV5-5
CDR3 length: 17
CDR3 protein: CASSLALLGLPTYEQYF
CDR3 DNA: TGTGCCAGCAGCTTGGCCCTTCTTGGGCTCCCGACCTACGAGCAGTACTTC

clone size: NA
D gene: NA
J gene: TRBJ1-1
V gene: TRBV12-3/TRBV12-4
CDR3 length: 15
CDR3 protein: CASSFVMGGVTEAFF
CDR3 DNA: TGTGCCAGCAGTTTTGTGATGGGGGGTGTCACTGAAGCTTTCTTT

clone size: NA
D gene: NA
J gene: TRBJ2-5
V gene: TRBV15
CDR3 length: 13
CDR3 protein: CATSRVGPETQYF
CDR3 DNA: TGTGCCACCAGCAGAGTAGGCCCAGAGACCCAGTACTTC

clone size: NA
D gene: NA
J gene: TRBJ2-5
V gene: TRBV20-1
CDR3 length: 12
CDR3 protein: CSASFTRETQYF
CDR3 DNA: TGCAGTGCTAGTTTCACTCGGGAGACCCAGTACTTC

clone size: NA
D gene: NA
J gene: TRBJ1-1
V gene: TRBV4-1
CDR3 length: 12
CDR3 protein: CASSQTYTEAFF
CDR3 DNA: TGCGCCAGCAGCCAAACCTACACTGAAGCTTTCTTT

clone size: NA
D gene: NA
J gene: TRBJ2-7
V gene: TRBV5-4
CDR3 length: 14
CDR3 protein: CASSLQGLEGEQYF
CDR3 DNA: TGTGCCAGCAGCTTGCAGGGGTTGGAAGGTGAGCAGTACTTC

clone size: few
D gene: NA
J gene: TRBJ1-2
V gene: TRBV19
CDR3 length: 15
CDR3 protein: CASSMRTGTNYGYTF
CDR3 DNA: TGTGCCAGTAGTATGCGAACCGGGACAAACTATGGCTACACCTTC

clone size: few
D gene: TRBD1
J gene: TRBJ1-2
V gene: TRBV20-1
CDR3 length: 12
CDR3 protein: CSAEGTAYGYTF
CDR3 DNA: TGCAGTGCAGAAGGGACAGCTTATGGCTACACCTTC

clone size: few
D gene: NA
J gene: TRBJ2-7
V gene: TRBV7-8
CDR3 length: 13
CDR3 protein: CASRGRTSYEQYF
CDR3 DNA: TGTGCCAGCAGGGGACGGACTTCCTACGAGCAGTACTTC

clone size: NA
D gene: TRBD2
J gene: TRBJ2-5
V gene: TRBV20-1
CDR3 length: 24
CDR3 protein: CSARAPRFWVEGTSGSFFQETQYF
CDR3 DNA: TGCAGTGCTAGAGCCCCCCGTTTTTGGGTCGAAGGGACTAGCGGGAGTTTTTTCCAAGAGACCCAGTACTTC

clone size: few
D gene: TRBD2
J gene: TRBJ2-3
V gene: TRBV20-1
CDR3 length: 16
CDR3 protein: CSAWPGLAGGTDTQYF
CDR3 DNA: TGCAGTGCTTGGCCAGGACTAGCGGGTGGAACAGATACGCAGTATTTT

clone size: NA
D gene: NA
J gene: TRBJ1-1
V gene: TRBV6-1
CDR3 length: 12
CDR3 protein: CASIVGNTEAFF
CDR3 DNA: TGTGCCAGTATTGTGGGGAACACTGAAGCTTTCTTT

clone size: NA
D gene: TRBD2
J gene: TRBJ2-2
V gene: TRBV7-8
CDR3 length: 19
CDR3 protein: CASSFPGLAGGGLTGELFF
CDR3 DNA: TGTGCCAGCAGCTTTCCGGGACTAGCGGGAGGGGGGCTTACCGGGGAGCTGTTTTTT

clone size: NA
D gene: NA
J gene: TRBJ2-5
V gene: TRBV19
CDR3 length: 18
CDR3 protein: CASSRMLNQFGVQETQYF
CDR3 DNA: TGTGCCAGTAGCAGAATGCTGAACCAATTCGGGGTTCAAGAGACCCAGTACTTC

clone size: medium-sized
D gene: NA
J gene: TRBJ1-5
V gene: TRBV24-1
CDR3 length: 14
CDR3 protein: CATSGIGPNQPQHF
CDR3 DNA: TGTGCCACCAGTGGTATTGGCCCCAATCAGCCCCAGCATTTT

clone size: NA
D gene: NA
J gene: TRBJ2-7
V gene: TRBV2
CDR3 length: 12
CDR3 protein: CASRLGSYEQYF
CDR3 DNA: TGTGCCAGCAGATTGGGCTCCTACGAGCAGTACTTC

clone size: NA
D gene: NA
J gene: TRBJ2-7
V gene: TRBV6-2/TRBV6-3
CDR3 length: 17
CDR3 protein: CASSYSDPGRRIYEQYF
CDR3 DNA: TGTGCCAGCAGTTACTCGGACCCAGGGCGAAGAATATACGAGCAGTACTTC

clone size: few
D gene: NA
J gene: TRBJ1-6
V gene: TRBV27
CDR3 length: 15
CDR3 protein: CASRPTQGTGSPLHF
CDR3 DNA: TGTGCCAGCAGGCCAACCCAGGGTACGGGCTCACCCCTCCACTTT

clone size: NA
D gene: NA
J gene: TRBJ2-7
V gene: TRBV11-2
CDR3 length: 15
CDR3 protein: CASSSPTRGYYEQYF
CDR3 DNA: TGTGCCAGCAGCTCCCCTACACGGGGGTACTACGAGCAGTACTTC

clone size: few
D gene: TRBD1
J gene: TRBJ1-5
V gene: TRBV2
CDR3 length: 15
CDR3 protein: CASSDGTGRNQPQHF
CDR3 DNA: TGTGCCAGCAGTGACGGGACAGGAAGAAATCAGCCCCAGCATTTT

clone size: NA
D gene: NA
J gene: TRBJ1-3
V gene: TRBV18
CDR3 length: 16
CDR3 protein: CASSPTQGNSGNTIYF
CDR3 DNA: TGTGCCAGCTCACCCACCCAGGGAAACTCTGGAAACACCATATATTTT

clone size: NA
D gene: NA
J gene: TRBJ1-5
V gene: TRBV6-2/TRBV6-3
CDR3 length: 13
CDR3 protein: CASSYGAALPQHF
CDR3 DNA: TGTGCCAGCAGTTACGGGGCGGCTTTGCCCCAGCATTTT